Listed below are T cell receptor beta chains from one sample, sequenced in a study of T cells after yellow fever vaccination. TCRdb fed the 5' RACE reads into MiXCR, producing one record per CDR3 protein. Among approximately 85,000 distinct CDR3 sequences listed, 10% to 15% were seen once. The sample here was CD8+ T cells not binding an NS4B(214-222) dextramer, sorted from PBMCs, taken roughly 20 days after the first yellow fever vaccination. The receptors shown here come from a young man who received the YFV17D yellow fever vaccine. CDR3s include the opening cysteine and the closing phenylalanine or tryptophan. D genes are given only for firm matches. Some rows have no size entry. The others give once, few or many, or a class for an expanded clone.

V	J	size	D	CDR3	DNA
TRBV7-3	TRBJ2-5	NA	TRBD2	CASSFSGGARETQYF	TGTGCCAGCAGCTTTAGCGGGGGGGCCCGGGAGACCCAGTACTTC
TRBV7-9	TRBJ2-1	NA	TRBD2	CASSLVGLARYEQFF	TGTGCCAGCAGCTTAGTCGGACTAGCACGGTATGAGCAGTTCTTC
TRBV19	TRBJ2-2	NA	NA	CASSWFANTGELFF	TGTGCCAGTTCCTGGTTCGCGAACACCGGGGAGCTGTTTTTT
TRBV10-2	TRBJ2-7	many	TRBD1	CASSFSGGNEQYF	TGCGCCAGCAGTTTTTCAGGGGGCAACGAGCAGTACTTC
TRBV6-6	TRBJ1-2	NA	NA	CASLQGGGYTF	TGTGCCAGCCTCCAGGGCGGAGGCTACACCTTC
TRBV4-1	TRBJ1-2	few	NA	CASSQDVKQGNRGYTF	TGCGCCAGCAGCCAAGATGTGAAACAGGGAAATCGAGGCTACACCTTC
TRBV10-2	TRBJ2-7	NA	NA	CASSDGYEQYF	TGCGCCAGCAGTGACGGCTACGAGCAGTACTTC
TRBV12-3/TRBV12-4	TRBJ1-1	few	NA	CASSSNTEAFF	TGTGCCAGCAGTTCGAACACTGAAGCTTTCTTT
TRBV6-1	TRBJ2-1	few	TRBD1	CASSKAGTGVTYNEQFF	TGTGCCAGCAGTAAAGCCGGGACAGGGGTCACCTACAATGAGCAGTTCTTC
TRBV18	TRBJ1-6	NA	NA	CASSPGLYNSPLHF	TGTGCCAGCTCACCAGGCCTCTATAATTCACCCCTCCACTTT
TRBV27	TRBJ1-1	NA	TRBD1	CASSYRGRPEAFF	TGTGCCAGCAGCTACAGGGGAAGGCCTGAAGCTTTCTTT
TRBV19	TRBJ2-1	few	TRBD1	CASSIGTGVGNEQFF	TGTGCCAGTAGTATAGGGACAGGGGTGGGCAATGAGCAGTTCTTC
TRBV18	TRBJ2-5	NA	TRBD1	CASSPDDRGQETQYF	TGTGCCAGCTCACCCGATGACAGGGGACAAGAGACCCAGTACTTC
TRBV4-1	TRBJ2-5	NA	NA	CASSPEQGNQDSQYF	TGCGCCAGCAGCCCAGAGCAGGGGAACCAAGATTCCCAGTACTTC
TRBV12-3/TRBV12-4	TRBJ2-2	NA	NA	CASSLTQLNTGELFF	TGTGCCAGCAGTTTAACCCAGTTAAACACCGGGGAGCTGTTTTTT
TRBV20-1	TRBJ2-1	few	NA	CSARDLGGVYNEQFF	TGCAGTGCTAGAGATCTGGGAGGAGTCTACAATGAGCAGTTCTTC
TRBV25-1	TRBJ2-2	few	NA	CASSDFNRAGGELFF	TGTGCCAGCAGTGATTTTAACAGGGCGGGCGGGGAGCTGTTTTTT
TRBV6-5	TRBJ2-1	NA	TRBD2	CASSYGLAGGNEQFF	TGTGCCAGCAGTTACGGACTAGCGGGGGGGAATGAGCAGTTCTTC
TRBV7-9	TRBJ1-2	few	NA	CASSLGGPGHGYTF	TGTGCCAGCAGCTTAGGCGGCCCGGGTCATGGCTACACCTTC
TRBV30	TRBJ2-1	few	NA	CAWSLIRDNEQFF	TGTGCCTGGAGTTTAATCCGGGACAATGAGCAGTTCTTC
TRBV11-1	TRBJ2-1	NA	TRBD2	CASSFDSGAYNEQFF	TGTGCCAGCAGCTTTGATAGCGGGGCCTACAATGAGCAGTTCTTC
TRBV5-1	TRBJ2-2	few	TRBD1	CASSQPGQPGELFF	TGCGCCAGCAGCCAGCCGGGACAGCCCGGGGAGCTGTTTTTT
TRBV3-1	TRBJ2-2	NA	TRBD1	CASSQSAGGSPGELFF	TGTGCCAGCAGCCAATCGGCAGGGGGTAGTCCCGGGGAGCTGTTTTTT
TRBV27	TRBJ1-1	few	NA	CASTSPGGTEAFF	TGTGCCAGCACCTCCCCCGGAGGCACTGAAGCTTTCTTT
TRBV29-1	TRBJ2-3	NA	NA	CSVESPRRSDTQYF	TGCAGCGTTGAATCCCCTCGCAGGTCAGATACGCAGTATTTT
TRBV10-3	TRBJ2-2	NA	NA	CAIGIPTGELFF	TGTGCCATCGGTATACCCACCGGGGAGCTGTTTTTT
TRBV7-9	TRBJ2-1	few	TRBD1	CASRHDRGYYNEQFF	TGTGCCAGCAGACACGACAGGGGATATTACAATGAGCAGTTCTTC
TRBV5-1	TRBJ2-7	many	TRBD1	CASSSRDSYEQYF	TGCGCCAGCAGCTCCCGGGACAGCTACGAGCAGTACTTC
TRBV20-1	TRBJ2-1	NA	NA	CSATIADYNEQFF	TGCAGTGCTACAATAGCGGACTACAATGAGCAGTTCTTC
TRBV4-1	TRBJ1-4	few	TRBD1	CASSPGTVRHEKLFF	TGCGCCAGCAGCCCTGGGACAGTCCGACATGAAAAACTGTTTTTT
TRBV7-7	TRBJ2-1	few	NA	CASSPLPSNEQFF	TGTGCTAGCAGCCCTCTCCCCTCGAATGAGCAGTTCTTC
TRBV9	TRBJ1-1	few	TRBD1	CASSPLGTADEDTEAFF	TGTGCCAGCAGCCCCCTTGGGACAGCTGATGAGGACACTGAAGCTTTCTTT
TRBV2	TRBJ1-2	once	NA	CALSPTGPQTYYGYTF	TGTGCCCTCAGTCCAACCGGGCCTCAGACCTACTATGGCTACACCTTC
TRBV4-3	TRBJ2-6	medium-sized	NA	CASSQGSSPSGANVLTF	TGCGCCAGCAGCCAAGGGTCCAGCCCCTCTGGGGCCAACGTCCTGACTTTC
TRBV15	TRBJ1-3	NA	NA	CATSRDYGLGPDTIYF	TGTGCCACCAGCAGAGATTACGGGCTAGGACCGGACACCATATATTTT
TRBV11-2	TRBJ2-1	NA	TRBD2	CASSETSGTNNEQFF	TGTGCCAGCAGCGAGACTAGCGGGACCAACAATGAGCAGTTCTTC
TRBV11-1	TRBJ1-4	few	TRBD1	CASSFPFDRASTNEKLFF	TGTGCCAGCAGCTTCCCGTTTGACAGGGCCTCAACTAATGAAAAACTGTTTTTT
TRBV7-9	TRBJ2-5	NA	NA	CASSSQPGAQETQYF	TGTGCCAGCAGCTCACAACCCGGGGCCCAAGAGACCCAGTACTTC
TRBV5-1	TRBJ2-3	NA	NA	CASSPYRVGEDTQYF	TGCGCCAGCAGCCCATACCGGGTGGGGGAGGATACGCAGTATTTT
TRBV10-3	TRBJ2-1	few	NA	CAISPDSYNEQFF	TGTGCCATCAGCCCGGACAGTTACAATGAGCAGTTCTTC
TRBV5-5	TRBJ2-2	NA	TRBD2	CASSLDLAGTANTGELFF	TGTGCCAGCAGCTTGGATCTAGCGGGGACCGCGAACACCGGGGAGCTGTTTTTT
TRBV4-1	TRBJ1-2	NA	TRBD1	CASSHRAWASPGQIHENYGYTF	TGCGCCAGCAGCCATCGCGCCTGGGCGTCACCGGGACAGATTCATGAAAACTATGGCTACACCTTC
TRBV11-2	TRBJ2-7	NA	NA	CASSRTREQYF	TGTGCCAGCAGCAGGACGAGAGAGCAGTACTTC
TRBV20-1	TRBJ2-1	few	NA	CSARPGAPYNEQFF	TGCAGTGCTCGACCGGGGGCTCCCTACAATGAGCAGTTCTTC
TRBV27	TRBJ2-3	few	NA	CASSLGVVGGTDTQYF	TGTGCCAGCAGTTTAGGCGTGGTTGGGGGCACAGATACGCAGTATTTT
TRBV6-4	TRBJ1-5	few	NA	CASRPRPRLNQPQHF	TGTGCCAGCAGGCCCCGGCCCAGACTCAATCAGCCCCAGCATTTT
TRBV4-3	TRBJ2-1	few	NA	CASADGGGDNEQFF	TGCGCCAGCGCCGATGGTGGCGGGGACAATGAGCAGTTCTTC
TRBV13	TRBJ2-1	few	TRBD1	CASSLPGQGYNEQFF	TGTGCCAGCAGCTTGCCGGGACAGGGGTACAATGAGCAGTTCTTC
TRBV11-2	TRBJ2-5	few	NA	CASSSALIQKETQYF	TGTGCCAGCAGCTCAGCCCTAATCCAGAAAGAGACCCAGTACTTC
TRBV6-1	TRBJ2-1	NA	NA	CALSGGTGYNEQFF	TGTGCCCTCAGCGGCGGGACGGGTTACAATGAGCAGTTCTTC
TRBV4-3	TRBJ1-5	NA	NA	CASSSYTGNQPQHF	TGCGCCAGCAGCTCGTACACTGGCAATCAGCCCCAGCATTTT